The clone carrying this T cell receptor beta chain was counted at least ten times. Its antigen is not known. The same CDR3 arises from other DNA sequences in this sample as well. 60 Vbeta and 13 Jbeta primers were used in PCR. As processed by the authors: Roughly 11 million of the approximately 80 million unique TCR beta chains counted in a later analysis were shared. The protocol was immunoSEQ multiplex PCR, while the TCRdb copy is restricted to in-frame clones and leaves out a portion. V and J calls and clone size are those listed in that table; D and trimming were worked out from the DNA. The table records approximately 110,000 clones, roughly 70% of them present only once. This record comes from a study of cytomegalovirus exposure and HLA in healthy donors. The V end was cut by 4 bases, the J end by 5 bases, with 6 bases between. There are 12 residues in the CDR3. Germline V gene data show CDR1 as SGHTA and CDR2 as FQGNSA.

The study's findings and limits: For cytomegalovirus status, the classifier reportedly gave diagnoses with high specificity and sensitivity. In a later analysis, TCR beta V- and J-gene trimming showed a link to a missense DCLRE1C variant. A later analysis associated about 18,000 TCR beta sequences with HLA alleles at a 0.05 false discovery rate.

The chain employs TRBV7-2 and TRBJ1-5; D gene ambiguous. Sequencing was carried out using PBMCs. This clonotype originated in a man aged 35 to 55 in good health and CMV-seropositive. The CDR3 reads CASSWTDQPQHF. CDR3 nucleotide sequence: TGTGCCAGCAGCTGGACTGATCAGCCCCAGCATTTT.